The 5 T cell receptor beta chains below all came from one sample that was sequenced in a study of cytomegalovirus exposure and HLA in healthy donors. The PCR contained 60 Vbeta and 13 Jbeta primers. Assay: immunoSEQ multiplex PCR; the TCRdb copy retains only in-frame clones and omits some. The table shows approximately 120,000 clones, with less than 80% occurring only once. The sequencing input was PBMCs. These receptors were taken from a man between 45 and 60 years old in good health and CMV-seronegative.

The V and J genes are TRBV2 and TRBJ1-5, with D maybe TRBD1 (5 bases). CDR3 length equals 16 residues. Germline-derived CDR1 and CDR2 are SNHLY and FYNNEI. The ends were cut back, 1 base at V and 2 bases at J, with 12 bases in the middle. DNA for the CDR3: TGTGCCAGCAGTGAAGGAAGGGGCGGGGGCAATCAGCCCCAGCATTTT. This sequence encodes CASSEGRGGGNQPQHF.

V usage is TRBV7-2 and J usage is TRBJ1-2; D perhaps matches TRBD1 (6 bases). CDR3 length equals 13 residues. Germline-derived CDR1 and CDR2 are SGHTA and FQGNSA. Trimming took 5 bases from V and 4 from J, leaving 11 bases between them. CDR3: CASSPDRSYGYTF. CDR3 nucleotides: TGTGCCAGCAGCCCAGACAGGTCCTATGGCTACACCTTC.

The V call is TRBV5-1, the J call TRBJ1-1; perhaps TRBD1 as D (5 bases). Looked up from germline, CDR1 is SGHRS and CDR2 is YFSETQ. V was shortened by 6 bases and J by 4 bases, with 13 bases between the two germline ends. The CDR3 is made up of 13 amino acids. CDR3 sequence: CASTGTGSTEAFF. The CDR3 DNA is TGCGCCAGCACAGGTACAGGAAGCACTGAAGCTTTCTTT.

This chain links TRBV7-2 with TRBJ2-5, with unresolved D. TRBJ2-7 matches the DNA end more closely, so the J call is doubtful. CDR3 size: 12 residues. Germline V CDR1 and CDR2: SGHTA, FQGNSA. CDR3 sequence: CASSLGGDEQYF. In DNA form, the CDR3 reads TGTGCCAGCAGCTTAGGCGGAGACGAGCAGTACTTC.

The chain uses TRBV28 and TRBJ1-2, with 9 bases fitting TRBD1. Germline V gene data show CDR1 as MDHEN and CDR2 as SYDVKM. Germline trimming cut 6 bases from V and 5 bases from J; bases unmatched to any gene: 4. The CDR3 length is 13 residues. Written as DNA, the CDR3 is TGTGCCAGCAGAGACAGGGGGGATTATGGCTACACCTTC. Its protein product is CASRDRGDYGYTF.